Listed below are T cell receptor beta chains from one sample, sequenced in a study of shared clonotypes between healthy human individuals. Method: immunoSEQ multiplex PCR; TCRdb's copy keeps in-frame clones and lacks some. Altogether roughly 2.2 million clones are present, 85% to 95% being singletons, with the ten largest covering about 0.41%. Sample: naive CD4+ T cells from PBMCs. All receptors derive from a man aged 18 to 29 in good health. Some clones in this sample may be carry-over from other donors' samples. Each CDR3 is given with its conserved first and last residue. Each record gives: V gene, clone size, J gene, D gene, CDR3 DNA, CDR3 protein. D genes are given only for firm matches. Clone size is shown for a subset of rows, as once, few, many or a class of expanded clone.

TRBV6-1	.	TRBJ2-2	TRBD2	TGTGCCAGCAGTGAGGCGGGAGGGTACACCGGGGAGCTGTTTTTT	CASSEAGGYTGELFF
TRBV4-1	.	TRBJ2-2	.	TGCGCCAGCAGCCAAGAGCTGGGGGGAGTGGGAACCGGGGAGCTGTTTTTT	CASSQELGGVGTGELFF
TRBV28	once	TRBJ2-7	.	TGTGCCAGCAGTTTAGGGGCAGGGACCCCCCGCGAGCAGTACTTC	CASSLGAGTPREQYF
TRBV5-1	.	TRBJ2-1	TRBD2	TGCGCCAGCAGCTTGGGACTAGCGGGAGTACGGGAGCAGTTCTTC	CASSLGLAGVREQFF
TRBV28	.	TRBJ1-2	TRBD1	TGTGCCAGCAGAGACCCCGGGACAGGGACGAACTATGGCTACACCTTC	CASRDPGTGTNYGYTF
TRBV28	.	TRBJ1-1	.	TGTGCCAGCAGCCCCCCCGTAGGGCTGAACACTGAAGCTTTCTTT	CASSPPVGLNTEAFF
TRBV19	.	TRBJ2-7	TRBD1	TGTGCCAGTAGATCGGACAGGGGGCCCTTCGAGCAGTACTTC	CASRSDRGPFEQYF
TRBV9	.	TRBJ2-1	.	TGTGCCAGCAGCGTAGATGTCAGGGATTACAATGAGCAGTTCTTC	CASSVDVRDYNEQFF
TRBV7-2	once	TRBJ1-3	.	TGTGCCAGCAGGGACGGTGCCTCTGGAAACACCATATATTTT	CASRDGASGNTIYF
TRBV7-9	.	TRBJ2-2	.	TGTGCCAGCAGCTTATTAAGGGGCACCGGGGAGCTGTTTTTT	CASSLLRGTGELFF
TRBV28	.	TRBJ2-7	.	TGTGCCAGCAGTAGCTCCTCCTACGAGCAGTACTTC	CASSSSSYEQYF
TRBV6-5	.	TRBJ1-2	TRBD1	TGTGCCAGCAGTTACTCCGGCGCAGGGGGCGTTTCTGGCTACACCTTC	CASSYSGAGGVSGYTF
TRBV20-1	.	TRBJ1-1	TRBD1	TGCAGTGCGGAAAGGGACAGTGAAGCTTTCTTT	CSAERDSEAFF
TRBV7-9	.	TRBJ2-7	.	TGTGCCAGCAGCAATCGACAGGGAGGCGAGCAGTACTTC	CASSNRQGGEQYF
TRBV9	.	TRBJ1-2	.	TGTGCCAGCAGCACTCGGTCCGGCTACACCTTC	CASSTRSGYTF
TRBV28	.	TRBJ1-5	.	TGTGCCAGCAGTCCGACAGACAATCAGCCCCAGCATTTT	CASSPTDNQPQHF
TRBV9	.	TRBJ2-7	.	TGTGCCAGCAGCGTCGGGGGAGCCCACGAGCAGTACTTC	CASSVGGAHEQYF
TRBV18	.	TRBJ2-5	TRBD1	TGTGCCAGCTCACCGGCCCGGGGGGACAGGGCCGAGACCCAGTACTTC	CASSPARGDRAETQYF
TRBV30	.	TRBJ2-2	.	TGTGCCTGGAGGGGTCCGGGGGCCGGGGAGCTGTTTTTT	CAWRGPGAGELFF
TRBV28	.	TRBJ1-5	.	TGTGCCTGCACGGGTAATAGCAATCAGCCCCAGCATTTT	CACTGNSNQPQHF
TRBV6-5	.	TRBJ1-6	TRBD1	TGTGCCAGCCTGGGGACAGGAGATTCACCCCTCCACTTT	CASLGTGDSPLHF
TRBV7-2	.	TRBJ2-2	.	TGTGCCAGCAGCCTGAGACGGACGAACACCGGGGAGCTGTTTTTT	CASSLRRTNTGELFF
TRBV5-6	once	TRBJ2-3	TRBD2	TGTGCCAGCAGCTTCGTGGGAGGGCCGCCAGATACGCAGTATTTT	CASSFVGGPPDTQYF
TRBV29-1	.	TRBJ2-7	TRBD2	TGCAGCGTTGCGAGACTAGCGGGAGTAGAAACCTACGAGCAGTACTTC	CSVARLAGVETYEQYF
TRBV7-2	.	TRBJ2-4	TRBD2	TGTGCCAGCAGCACGCAAGCGGGGATAGCCAAAAACATTCAGTACTTC	CASSTQAGIAKNIQYF
TRBV7-2	.	TRBJ2-1	.	TGTGCCAGCAGCTTAGTTCAGGGGGGGAATGAGCAGTTCTTC	CASSLVQGGNEQFF
TRBV7-8	.	TRBJ2-7	.	TGTGCCAGCGTAGGGGACCTGGGGGAGCAGTACTTC	CASVGDLGEQYF
TRBV18	.	TRBJ1-1	.	TGTGCCAGCTCATCTAACCTCGACAGTATGAACACTGAAGCTTTCTTT	CASSSNLDSMNTEAFF
TRBV18	.	TRBJ2-7	TRBD2	TGTGCCAGCTCACCACAGGCGGGAGTCTCCTACGAGCAGTACTTC	CASSPQAGVSYEQYF
TRBV7-8	once	TRBJ2-3	.	TGTGCCAGCAGCTTAGGCGTGGGGGCGCGACCAGATACGCAGTATTTT	CASSLGVGARPDTQYF
TRBV6-6	once	TRBJ1-2	.	TGTGCCAGCAGTTACTCGTCGGCAGGGGACTATGGCTACACCTTC	CASSYSSAGDYGYTF
TRBV5-4	.	TRBJ1-1	.	TGTGCCAGCAGCTTGGCCCCCGCTGCTGAAGCTTTCTTT	CASSLAPAAEAFF
TRBV6-6	.	TRBJ2-1	.	TGTGCCAGCAGTATCCCAGGCTCAGGGAGAAATGAGCAGTTCTTC	CASSIPGSGRNEQFF
TRBV2	.	TRBJ1-4	.	TGTGCCAGCAGGGACCAATGGGTTGCGAGGGGGGAAAAACTGTTTTTT	CASRDQWVARGEKLFF
TRBV28	.	TRBJ2-7	.	TGTGCCACCTGGCTACGGGACCGCTCCGACGAGCAGTACTTC	CATWLRDRSDEQYF
TRBV6-5	once	TRBJ1-5	.	TGTGCCAGCAGCCTGGGGAGCAGGGTCGATCAGCCCCAGCATTTT	CASSLGSRVDQPQHF
TRBV6-5	.	TRBJ2-5	.	TGTGCCAGCAGCCAATTGGCGATGGCGGAGACCCAGTACTTC	CASSQLAMAETQYF
TRBV5-1	.	TRBJ1-2	.	TGCGCCAGCAGCTCTGGGCCCCAGAACTATGGCTACACCTTC	CASSSGPQNYGYTF
TRBV30	.	TRBJ2-3	TRBD2	TGTGCCTGGACGACGGGACTATCAAGCACAGATACGCAGTATTTT	CAWTTGLSSTDTQYF
TRBV28	.	TRBJ2-7	.	TGTGCCAGCAGTCCGTACAGGGTATACTCCTACGAGCAGTACTTC	CASSPYRVYSYEQYF
TRBV5-1	.	TRBJ1-2	.	TGCGCCAGCAGCTCCGAAGGGCGAGGGGTTACTGGCTACACCTTC	CASSSEGRGVTGYTF
TRBV11-2	.	TRBJ1-5	.	TGTGCCAGCAGCCGGAACCCTGATCAGCCCCAGCATTTT	CASSRNPDQPQHF
TRBV28	.	TRBJ2-5	.	TGTGCCAGCAGTCCTGGGGCCCTCGGGGGTAGGGAGACCCAGTACTTC	CASSPGALGGRETQYF
TRBV27	.	TRBJ2-3	TRBD2	TGTGCCAGCAGTTCTCCTAGCGGGAGGGCCGGGGGTCCAGATACGCAGTATTTT	CASSSPSGRAGGPDTQYF
TRBV30	.	TRBJ1-1	.	TGTGCCTGGAGCGTCCCTGGGGCCCTTATGAACACTGAAGCTTTCTTT	CAWSVPGALMNTEAFF
TRBV7-3	once	TRBJ2-7	.	TGTGCCAGCAGCCTCTCCTACGAGCAGTACTTC	CASSLSYEQYF
TRBV5-5	.	TRBJ1-2	.	TGTGCCAGCAGCTTGGCCGGGCTGACCTATGGCTACACCTTC	CASSLAGLTYGYTF
TRBV23-1	.	TRBJ2-4	.	TGCGCCAGCAGTCAATCGGGGGGTACCAAAAACATTCAGTACTTC	CASSQSGGTKNIQYF
TRBV9	.	TRBJ2-7	TRBD1	TGTGCCAGCAGCGTAGGCCGGGACAGCTACGAGCAGTACTTC	CASSVGRDSYEQYF